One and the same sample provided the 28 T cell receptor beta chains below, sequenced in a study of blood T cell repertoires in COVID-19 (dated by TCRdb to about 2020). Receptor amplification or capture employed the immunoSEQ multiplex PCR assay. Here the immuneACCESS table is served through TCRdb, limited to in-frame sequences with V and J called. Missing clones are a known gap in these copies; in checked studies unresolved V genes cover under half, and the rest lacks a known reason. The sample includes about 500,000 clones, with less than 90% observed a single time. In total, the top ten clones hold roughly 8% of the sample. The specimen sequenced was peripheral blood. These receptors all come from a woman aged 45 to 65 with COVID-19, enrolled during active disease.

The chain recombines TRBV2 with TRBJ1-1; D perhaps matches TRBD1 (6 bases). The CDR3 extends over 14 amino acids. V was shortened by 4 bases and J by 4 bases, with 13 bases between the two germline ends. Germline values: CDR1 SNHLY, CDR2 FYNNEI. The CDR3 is CASSGFRGSTEAFF. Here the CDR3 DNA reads TGTGCCAGCAGTGGTTTCAGGGGCTCCACTGAAGCTTTCTTT.

CDR3 DNA sequence: TGCAGTGCTACTGACTGGGAGGAGACCCAGTACTTC. This encodes CSATDWEETQYF. The V and J genes are TRBV20-1 and TRBJ2-5, with D possibly being TRBD2 (5 bases). Between the trimmed V and J ends, which lost 4 bases and 5 bases, there was a span of 11 bases. Per the germline V gene, CDR1 is DFQATT and CDR2 is SNEGSKA (reference sequence). CDR3 length: 12 residues.

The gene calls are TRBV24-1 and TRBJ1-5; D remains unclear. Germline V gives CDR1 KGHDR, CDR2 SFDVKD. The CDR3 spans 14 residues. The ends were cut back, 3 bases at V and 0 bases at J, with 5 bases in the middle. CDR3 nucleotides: TGTGCCACCAGTGATCCTTATAGCAATCAGCCCCAGCATTTT. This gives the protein CATSDPYSNQPQHF.

The CDR3 reads CASSHQEEYQPQHF. CDR3 bases: TGTGCCAGCAGCCACCAGGAGGAATACCAGCCCCAGCATTTT. The chain joins TRBV28 to TRBJ1-5; the D is unclear. The CDR3 is 14 amino acids. V was trimmed by 6 bases and J by 7 bases, leaving 16 bases between them. The germline gives CDR1 MDHEN, CDR2 SYDVKM.

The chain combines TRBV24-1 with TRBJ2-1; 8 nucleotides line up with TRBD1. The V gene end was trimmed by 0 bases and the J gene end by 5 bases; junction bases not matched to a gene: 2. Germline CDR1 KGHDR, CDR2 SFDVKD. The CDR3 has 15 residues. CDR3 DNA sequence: TGTGCCACCAGTGATTTGGGACAGGGCAACAATGAGCAGTTCTTC. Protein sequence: CATSDLGQGNNEQFF.

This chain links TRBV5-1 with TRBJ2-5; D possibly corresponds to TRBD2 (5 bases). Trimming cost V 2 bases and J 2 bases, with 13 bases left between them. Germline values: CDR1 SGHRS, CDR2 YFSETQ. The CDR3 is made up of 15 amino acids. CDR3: CASSLASGSQETQYF. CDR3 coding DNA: TGCGCCAGCAGCTTAGCATCGGGGAGTCAAGAGACCCAGTACTTC.

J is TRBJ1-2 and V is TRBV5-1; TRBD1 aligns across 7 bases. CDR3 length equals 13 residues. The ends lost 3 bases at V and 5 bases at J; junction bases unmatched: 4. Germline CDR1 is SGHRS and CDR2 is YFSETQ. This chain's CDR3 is CASSSGQAYGYTF. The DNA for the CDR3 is TGCGCCAGCAGCTCAGGACAGGCGTATGGCTACACCTTC.

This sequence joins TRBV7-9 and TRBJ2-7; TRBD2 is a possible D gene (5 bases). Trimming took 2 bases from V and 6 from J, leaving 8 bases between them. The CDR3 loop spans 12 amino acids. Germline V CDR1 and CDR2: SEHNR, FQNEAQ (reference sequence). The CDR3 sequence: CASSLSAGEQYF. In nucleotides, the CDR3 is TGTGCCAGCAGCTTATCGGCGGGCGAGCAGTACTTC.

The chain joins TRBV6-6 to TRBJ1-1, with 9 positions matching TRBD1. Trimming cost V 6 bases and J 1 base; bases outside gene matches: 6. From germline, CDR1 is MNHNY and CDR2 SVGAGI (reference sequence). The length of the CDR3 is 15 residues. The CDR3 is CASSPRTGENTEAFF. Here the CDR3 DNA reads TGTGCCAGCAGCCCCCGGACAGGGGAGAACACTGAAGCTTTCTTT.

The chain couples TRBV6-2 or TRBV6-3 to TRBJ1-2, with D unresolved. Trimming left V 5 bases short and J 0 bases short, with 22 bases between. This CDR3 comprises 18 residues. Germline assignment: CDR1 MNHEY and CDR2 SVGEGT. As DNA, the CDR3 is TGTGCCAGCAGTCGCCTGAAGGTATCCGACCTAGCTAACTATGGCTACACCTTC. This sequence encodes CASSRLKVSDLANYGYTF.

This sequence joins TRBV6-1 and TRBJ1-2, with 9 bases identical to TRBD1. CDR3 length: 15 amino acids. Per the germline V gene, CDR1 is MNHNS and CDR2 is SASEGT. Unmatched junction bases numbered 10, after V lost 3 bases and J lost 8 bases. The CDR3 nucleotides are TGTGCCAGCAGTGACCCTAACAGGGGGCACCGAGGCTACACCTTC. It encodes CASSDPNRGHRGYTF.

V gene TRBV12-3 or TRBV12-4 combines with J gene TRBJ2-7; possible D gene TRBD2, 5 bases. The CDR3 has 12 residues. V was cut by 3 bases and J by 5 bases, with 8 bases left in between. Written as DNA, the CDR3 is TGTGCCAGCAGTTTCGAGGGTAACGAGCAGTACTTC. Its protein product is CASSFEGNEQYF.

The CDR3 region is CASRRPGQGSEGYTF. In DNA, the CDR3 is TGTGCCAGCAGGAGACCGGGACAGGGGTCCGAAGGCTACACCTTC. V is TRBV6-5 and J is TRBJ1-2; 10 bases align to TRBD1. J gave up 8 bases and V 6 bases, and 12 bases lay outside the gene matches. This CDR3 region has 15 residues. The germline gives CDR1 MNHEY, CDR2 SVGAGI.

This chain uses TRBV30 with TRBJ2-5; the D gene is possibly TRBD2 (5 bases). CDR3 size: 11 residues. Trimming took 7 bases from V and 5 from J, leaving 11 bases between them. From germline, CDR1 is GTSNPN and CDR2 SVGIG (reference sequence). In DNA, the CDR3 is TGTGCCTCCGCGGAGGTGGAGACCCAGTACTTC. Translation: CASAEVETQYF.

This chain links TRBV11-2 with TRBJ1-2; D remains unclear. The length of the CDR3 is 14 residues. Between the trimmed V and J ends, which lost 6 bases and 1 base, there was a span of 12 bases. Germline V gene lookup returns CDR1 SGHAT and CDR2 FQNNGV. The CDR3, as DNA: TGTGCCAGCAGGGCCAATAACCATAACTATGGCTACACCTTC. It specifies CASRANNHNYGYTF.

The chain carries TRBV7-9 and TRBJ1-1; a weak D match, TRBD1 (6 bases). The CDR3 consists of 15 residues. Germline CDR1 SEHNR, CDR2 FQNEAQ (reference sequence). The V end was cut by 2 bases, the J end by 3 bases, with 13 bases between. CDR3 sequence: CASSLWKGGDTEAFF. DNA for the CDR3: TGTGCCAGCAGCTTATGGAAAGGGGGAGACACTGAAGCTTTCTTT.

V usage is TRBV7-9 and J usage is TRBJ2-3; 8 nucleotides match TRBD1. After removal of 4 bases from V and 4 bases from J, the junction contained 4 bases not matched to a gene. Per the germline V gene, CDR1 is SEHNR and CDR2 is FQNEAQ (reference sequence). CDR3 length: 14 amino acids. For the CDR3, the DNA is TGTGCCAGCAGCTGGACAGGGAAATCAGATACGCAGTATTTT. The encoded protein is CASSWTGKSDTQYF.

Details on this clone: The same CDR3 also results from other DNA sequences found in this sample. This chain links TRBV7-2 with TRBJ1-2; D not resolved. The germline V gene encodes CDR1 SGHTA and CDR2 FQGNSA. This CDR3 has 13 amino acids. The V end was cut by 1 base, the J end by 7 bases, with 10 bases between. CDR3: CASSLGLLSGYTF. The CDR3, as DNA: TGTGCCAGCAGCTTAGGACTCTTGAGTGGCTACACCTTC.

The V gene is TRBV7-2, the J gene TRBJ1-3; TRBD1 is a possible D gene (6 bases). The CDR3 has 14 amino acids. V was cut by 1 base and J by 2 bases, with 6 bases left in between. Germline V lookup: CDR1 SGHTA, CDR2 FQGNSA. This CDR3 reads CASSLGQAGNTIYF. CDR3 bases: TGTGCCAGCAGCTTAGGACAGGCTGGAAACACCATATATTTT.

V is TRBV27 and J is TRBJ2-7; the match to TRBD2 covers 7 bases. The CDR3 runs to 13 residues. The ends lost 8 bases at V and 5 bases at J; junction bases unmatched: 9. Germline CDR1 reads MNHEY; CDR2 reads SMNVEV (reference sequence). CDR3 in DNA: TGTGCCAGCTGGGGGAGGGGAAAGAACGAGCAGTACTTC. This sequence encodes CASWGRGKNEQYF.

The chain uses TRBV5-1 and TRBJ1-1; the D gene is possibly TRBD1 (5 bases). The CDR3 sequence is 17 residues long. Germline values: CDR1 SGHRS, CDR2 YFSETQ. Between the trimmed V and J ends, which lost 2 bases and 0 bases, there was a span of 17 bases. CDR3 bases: TGCGCCAGCAGCTTAGGATTAAGGCAGGGCCTGAACACTGAAGCTTTCTTT. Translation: CASSLGLRQGLNTEAFF.

In DNA, the CDR3 is TGTGCCAGCAGTGAAGTAACAGAGAGCAATCAGCCCCAGCATTTT. Its protein product is CASSEVTESNQPQHF. This chain uses TRBV6-1 with TRBJ1-5, with D hard to call. Trimming cost V 1 base and J 1 base, with 8 bases left between them. The length of the CDR3 is 15 residues. The germline gives CDR1 MNHNS, CDR2 SASEGT.

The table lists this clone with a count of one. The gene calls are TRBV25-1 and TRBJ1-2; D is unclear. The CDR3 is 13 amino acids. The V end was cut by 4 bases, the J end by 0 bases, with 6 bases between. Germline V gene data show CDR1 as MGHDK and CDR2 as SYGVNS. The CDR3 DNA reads TGTGCCAGCAGTGTTATAGCTAACTATGGCTACACCTTC. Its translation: CASSVIANYGYTF.

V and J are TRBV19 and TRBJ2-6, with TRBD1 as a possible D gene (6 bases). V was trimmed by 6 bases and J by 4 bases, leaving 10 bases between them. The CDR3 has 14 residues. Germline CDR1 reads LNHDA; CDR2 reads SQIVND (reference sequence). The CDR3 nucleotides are TGTGCCAGTAGAGTCGGGACAGGGGCCAACGTCCTGACTTTC. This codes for CASRVGTGANVLTF.

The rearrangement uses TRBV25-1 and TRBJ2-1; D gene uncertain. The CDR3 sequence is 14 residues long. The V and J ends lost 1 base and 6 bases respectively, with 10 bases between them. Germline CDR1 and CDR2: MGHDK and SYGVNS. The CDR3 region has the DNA TGTGCCAGCAGTGAATTTACGGGTCCCAATGAGCAGTTCTTC. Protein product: CASSEFTGPNEQFF.

As DNA, the CDR3 is TGCAGCGTTCGTCAGGTCGGTAACACTGAAGCTTTCTTT. Encoded protein: CSVRQVGNTEAFF. The chain combines TRBV29-1 with TRBJ1-1; D is uncertain. The CDR3 sequence is 13 residues long. Germline V lookup: CDR1 SQVTM, CDR2 ANQGSEA. V lost 5 bases, J lost 2 bases, and 12 bases lay in between.

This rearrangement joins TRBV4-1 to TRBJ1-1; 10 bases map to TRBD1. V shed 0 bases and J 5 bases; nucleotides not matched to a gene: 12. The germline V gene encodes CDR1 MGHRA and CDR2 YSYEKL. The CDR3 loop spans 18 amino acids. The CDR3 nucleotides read TGCGCCAGCAGCCAAGAATCCCAGGGACAGGGGCCTTTGACTGAAGCTTTCTTT. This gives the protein CASSQESQGQGPLTEAFF.

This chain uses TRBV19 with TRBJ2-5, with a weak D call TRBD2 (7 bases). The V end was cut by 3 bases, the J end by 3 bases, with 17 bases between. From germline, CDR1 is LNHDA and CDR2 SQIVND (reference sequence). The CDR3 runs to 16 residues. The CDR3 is CASSMRGGPIKETQYF. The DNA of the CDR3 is TGTGCCAGTAGTATGAGGGGGGGGCCCATCAAAGAGACCCAGTACTTC.